The rows below give T cell receptor beta chains drawn from one sample of a study of T cell repertoires in cytomegalovirus infection. TCRdb passed the reads through MiXCR, listing each CDR3 protein once. The table shows about 920,000 distinct CDR3 sequences, with more than 25% occurring only once. No antigen has been assigned to these receptors. The sequences come from cultured CD8+ T cells from PBMCs, collected from culture after CMV antigen stimulation. Every receptor here comes from a human donor in good health (CMV status not recorded). Some clones in this sample may be carry-over from other donors' samples. Both conserved end residues are part of each CDR3. A D gene is named only where the DNA matches it firmly. Where a row states a size, it is once, few, many or the class of an expanded clone; other rows omit it.

abundance: NA
v_gene: TRBV27
d_gene: NA
j_gene: TRBJ1-2
CDR3nt: TGTGCCAGCAGTCGAGAGGGAGGACTAAGGATTAACTATGGCTACACCTTC
CDR3aa: CASSREGGLRINYGYTF

abundance: NA
v_gene: TRBV7-9
d_gene: NA
j_gene: TRBJ2-1
CDR3nt: TGTGCCAGCAGCCGTACAGGTGCTGGTAAGGAGCAGTTCTTC
CDR3aa: CASSRTGAGKEQFF

abundance: NA
v_gene: TRBV5-1
d_gene: TRBD2
j_gene: TRBJ2-3
CDR3nt: TGCGCCAGCCGGGCTAGCGGGGGGGCCGGGGCCGGAGATACGCAGTATTTT
CDR3aa: CASRASGGAGAGDTQYF

abundance: NA
v_gene: TRBV6-6
d_gene: NA
j_gene: TRBJ1-1
CDR3nt: TGTGCCAGCACCTGGACCGCCAACACTGAAGCTTTCTTT
CDR3aa: CASTWTANTEAFF

abundance: NA
v_gene: TRBV29-1
d_gene: NA
j_gene: TRBJ2-7
CDR3nt: TGCAGCGTTGAATTTGAATCAGGGCTCTCCTACGAGCAGTACTTC
CDR3aa: CSVEFESGLSYEQYF

abundance: NA
v_gene: TRBV20-1
d_gene: TRBD1
j_gene: TRBJ1-3
CDR3nt: TGCAGTGCCCGGATCGGACAGGGGGCCTCTGGAAACACCATATATTTT
CDR3aa: CSARIGQGASGNTIYF

abundance: NA
v_gene: TRBV6-2/TRBV6-3
d_gene: TRBD1
j_gene: TRBJ2-3
CDR3nt: TGTGCCAGCAGTTACTTGGGACAGGGGGGGCCAGATACGCAGTATTTT
CDR3aa: CASSYLGQGGPDTQYF

abundance: NA
v_gene: TRBV20-1
d_gene: TRBD1
j_gene: TRBJ2-5
CDR3nt: TGCAGTGCTAAGGACAGGACAAGCCAAGAGACCCAGTACTTC
CDR3aa: CSAKDRTSQETQYF

abundance: few
v_gene: TRBV27
d_gene: TRBD1
j_gene: TRBJ1-4
CDR3nt: TGTGCCAGCAGTCTGTATTTCCCAGGGGGTTCTAATGAAAAACTGTTTTTT
CDR3aa: CASSLYFPGGSNEKLFF

abundance: NA
v_gene: TRBV27
d_gene: TRBD2
j_gene: TRBJ2-3
CDR3nt: TGTGCCAGCAGTTGGGCGGGGGGGCCGGTCGAGACAGATACGCAGTATTTT
CDR3aa: CASSWAGGPVETDTQYF

abundance: NA
v_gene: TRBV11-2
d_gene: NA
j_gene: TRBJ2-1
CDR3nt: TGTGCCAGCAGCTCTCCCAGGGGCGGCGGGGACTACAATGAGCAGTTCTTC
CDR3aa: CASSSPRGGGDYNEQFF

abundance: NA
v_gene: TRBV19
d_gene: NA
j_gene: TRBJ1-1
CDR3nt: TGTGCCAGTAGCCCGGACAGCCTGGGGGGGGACACTGAAGCTTTCTTT
CDR3aa: CASSPDSLGGDTEAFF

abundance: NA
v_gene: TRBV2
d_gene: TRBD2
j_gene: TRBJ2-5
CDR3nt: TGTGCCAGCACCTCTAGCGGGGGGGCCAAGAAGACCCAGTACTTC
CDR3aa: CASTSSGGAKKTQYF

abundance: few
v_gene: TRBV7-9
d_gene: TRBD1
j_gene: TRBJ2-7
CDR3nt: TGTGCCAGCAGCTTACCGCCGGGACAGGGGTTCCACGAGCAGTACTTC
CDR3aa: CASSLPPGQGFHEQYF

abundance: few
v_gene: TRBV6-6
d_gene: TRBD1
j_gene: TRBJ2-7
CDR3nt: TGTGCCAGCAGGGACCCCCGGACAGGCCAACCCTACGAGCAGTACTTC
CDR3aa: CASRDPRTGQPYEQYF

abundance: NA
v_gene: TRBV7-6
d_gene: NA
j_gene: TRBJ2-2
CDR3nt: TGTGCCAGCAGCCCAAGGACAGGGAGGGACACCGGGGAGCTGTTTTTT
CDR3aa: CASSPRTGRDTGELFF

abundance: few
v_gene: TRBV19
d_gene: TRBD1
j_gene: TRBJ2-5
CDR3nt: TGTGCCAGTAGTATGGAAGGCAGGGGGCAAGAGACCCAGTACTTC
CDR3aa: CASSMEGRGQETQYF

abundance: many
v_gene: TRBV7-2
d_gene: TRBD2
j_gene: TRBJ2-1
CDR3nt: TGTGCCGGGCGGGCGGGGGGCCCATACAATGAGCAGTTCTTC
CDR3aa: CAGRAGGPYNEQFF

abundance: many
v_gene: TRBV5-6
d_gene: NA
j_gene: TRBJ1-6
CDR3nt: TGTGCCAGCAGCGCTAGGGACATGGACGATTCACCCCTCCACTTT
CDR3aa: CASSARDMDDSPLHF

abundance: few
v_gene: TRBV27
d_gene: NA
j_gene: TRBJ2-3
CDR3nt: TGTGCCAGCAGTTGGGCGGATGCTAGCACAGATACGCAGTATTTT
CDR3aa: CASSWADASTDTQYF

abundance: NA
v_gene: TRBV27
d_gene: NA
j_gene: TRBJ2-3
CDR3nt: TGTGCCAGCAGTTTATCTGGAGGGGGGCGGGATACGCAGTATTTT
CDR3aa: CASSLSGGGRDTQYF

abundance: many
v_gene: TRBV7-2
d_gene: TRBD2
j_gene: TRBJ2-3
CDR3nt: TGTGCCAGCAGGAGGACTAGCGGGGGGGCGACAGATACGCAGTATTTT
CDR3aa: CASRRTSGGATDTQYF

abundance: NA
v_gene: TRBV19
d_gene: TRBD1
j_gene: TRBJ2-3
CDR3nt: TGTGCCAGTAGTATCCTCCCGGACAGGGGGCGAACAGATACGCAGTATTTT
CDR3aa: CASSILPDRGRTDTQYF

abundance: NA
v_gene: TRBV6-5
d_gene: TRBD1
j_gene: TRBJ1-2
CDR3nt: TGTGCCAGCAGTTACTCGACAGGGGCTAACTATGGCTACACCTTC
CDR3aa: CASSYSTGANYGYTF

abundance: few
v_gene: TRBV28
d_gene: TRBD1
j_gene: TRBJ2-5
CDR3nt: TGTGCCAGCAGTTCCAGGGGGCGAGAGACCCAGTACTTC
CDR3aa: CASSSRGRETQYF

abundance: NA
v_gene: TRBV3-1
d_gene: NA
j_gene: TRBJ2-7
CDR3nt: TGTGCCAGCAGCCAAGCTTTGGCACAGCCCTCCTACGAGCAGTACTTC
CDR3aa: CASSQALAQPSYEQYF

abundance: NA
v_gene: TRBV6-1
d_gene: NA
j_gene: TRBJ2-1
CDR3nt: TGTGCCAGCAAGGAAGTAAGCTCCTACAATGAGCAGTTCTTC
CDR3aa: CASKEVSSYNEQFF

abundance: NA
v_gene: TRBV4-1
d_gene: NA
j_gene: TRBJ1-2
CDR3nt: TGCGCCAGCAGCCAAGATCCCGACAGTAACTATGGCTACACCTTC
CDR3aa: CASSQDPDSNYGYTF

abundance: many
v_gene: TRBV27
d_gene: NA
j_gene: TRBJ1-6
CDR3nt: TGTGCCAGCAGCACCGGGCTCGATAATTCACCCCTCCACTTT
CDR3aa: CASSTGLDNSPLHF

abundance: NA
v_gene: TRBV12-5
d_gene: NA
j_gene: TRBJ1-2
CDR3nt: TGTGCTAGTGGTTTGCCGACTGACAGGAACTATGGCTACACCTTC
CDR3aa: CASGLPTDRNYGYTF

abundance: NA
v_gene: TRBV2
d_gene: NA
j_gene: TRBJ2-7
CDR3nt: TGTGCCAGCAGTGAGGGTAGTATACACGAGCAGTACTTC
CDR3aa: CASSEGSIHEQYF

abundance: many
v_gene: TRBV6-5
d_gene: NA
j_gene: TRBJ2-1
CDR3nt: TGTGCCAGCAGTCCGGACGGGAATGAGCAGTTCTTC
CDR3aa: CASSPDGNEQFF

abundance: NA
v_gene: TRBV27
d_gene: NA
j_gene: TRBJ1-1
CDR3nt: TGTGCCAGCAGTCTGCAATGGGACCCAAACACTGAAGCTTTCTTT
CDR3aa: CASSLQWDPNTEAFF

abundance: many
v_gene: TRBV7-2
d_gene: NA
j_gene: TRBJ2-7
CDR3nt: TGTGCCAGCAGCTTACCGCGGGACGGGAGCTCCTACGAGCAGTACTTC
CDR3aa: CASSLPRDGSSYEQYF

abundance: many
v_gene: TRBV12-3/TRBV12-4
d_gene: NA
j_gene: TRBJ2-5
CDR3nt: TGTGCCAGCAGTTTTCTCTTCCAAGAGACCCAGTACTTC
CDR3aa: CASSFLFQETQYF

abundance: few
v_gene: TRBV14
d_gene: NA
j_gene: TRBJ2-2
CDR3nt: TGTGCCAGCAGCCAAGAAAGCAGGAACGGTATTCCCGGGGAGCTGTTTTTT
CDR3aa: CASSQESRNGIPGELFF

abundance: few
v_gene: TRBV7-2
d_gene: NA
j_gene: TRBJ1-1
CDR3nt: TGTGCCAGCAGCTTATTCCCCGAAGCTTTCTTT
CDR3aa: CASSLFPEAFF

abundance: few
v_gene: TRBV7-6
d_gene: NA
j_gene: TRBJ1-1
CDR3nt: TGTGCCAGCAGCATCCGAGGCAGGAACACTGAAGCTTTCTTT
CDR3aa: CASSIRGRNTEAFF

abundance: few
v_gene: TRBV5-1
d_gene: NA
j_gene: TRBJ1-2
CDR3nt: TGCGCCAGCAGCTTGGATTTTTGGGGGGGGGATGGCTACACCTTC
CDR3aa: CASSLDFWGGDGYTF

abundance: few
v_gene: TRBV5-1
d_gene: NA
j_gene: TRBJ2-3
CDR3nt: TGCGCCAGCAGCTTGGTCCCCTTCACGGGGACAGATACGCAGTATTTT
CDR3aa: CASSLVPFTGTDTQYF

abundance: NA
v_gene: TRBV23-1
d_gene: TRBD1
j_gene: TRBJ2-5
CDR3nt: TGCGCCAGCAGTCGGGGGACAGGGCCTTTAGAGACCCAGTACTTC
CDR3aa: CASSRGTGPLETQYF

abundance: NA
v_gene: TRBV7-2
d_gene: NA
j_gene: TRBJ1-1
CDR3nt: TGTGCCAGCAGCTCCTCTGGGGGGCTCTTGTTTGAAGATTTCTTT
CDR3aa: CASSSSGGLLFEDFF

abundance: NA
v_gene: TRBV6-1
d_gene: NA
j_gene: TRBJ2-7
CDR3nt: TGTGCCAGCAGTTGGGTGGGGGGCGAGCAGTACTTC
CDR3aa: CASSWVGGEQYF

abundance: NA
v_gene: TRBV20-1
d_gene: NA
j_gene: TRBJ2-1
CDR3nt: TGCAGTGCTGAACTAGCGAGGGGGTACAATGAGCAGTTCTTC
CDR3aa: CSAELARGYNEQFF

abundance: once
v_gene: TRBV20-1
d_gene: TRBD2
j_gene: TRBJ2-5
CDR3nt: TGCAGCGATAGGGGGACTAGCGGAGGAGAGACCCAGTACTTC
CDR3aa: CSDRGTSGGETQYF

abundance: many
v_gene: TRBV6-4
d_gene: NA
j_gene: TRBJ2-1
CDR3nt: TGTGCCAGCAGCTGGAATGGGGGGCTTGACACCTACAATGAGCAGTTCTTC
CDR3aa: CASSWNGGLDTYNEQFF

abundance: few
v_gene: TRBV7-8
d_gene: NA
j_gene: TRBJ2-2
CDR3nt: TGTGCCCTCCGGGGCGGGGTCACCGGGGAGCTGTTTTTT
CDR3aa: CALRGGVTGELFF

abundance: NA
v_gene: TRBV12-3/TRBV12-4
d_gene: TRBD1
j_gene: TRBJ1-2
CDR3nt: TGTGCCAGCAGTCTGACAGGGGGGATTGATGGCTACACCTTC
CDR3aa: CASSLTGGIDGYTF

abundance: few
v_gene: TRBV25-1
d_gene: NA
j_gene: TRBJ1-1
CDR3nt: TGTGCCAGCAGTGATCCAGGGGTCACTGAAGCTTTCTTT
CDR3aa: CASSDPGVTEAFF

abundance: NA
v_gene: TRBV6-6
d_gene: NA
j_gene: TRBJ2-5
CDR3nt: TGTGCCAGCAGTTACGCAGTCCCCAGGGAAGAGACCCAGTACTTC
CDR3aa: CASSYAVPREETQYF

abundance: few
v_gene: TRBV19
d_gene: TRBD2
j_gene: TRBJ2-3
CDR3nt: TGTGCCAGTGGAGCGGGGGTTACCACAGATACGCAGTATTTT
CDR3aa: CASGAGVTTDTQYF

abundance: NA
v_gene: TRBV4-1
d_gene: NA
j_gene: TRBJ1-5
CDR3nt: TGCGCCAGCAGCCCAGCCTCCACAGATAGCAATCAGCCCCAGCATTTT
CDR3aa: CASSPASTDSNQPQHF

abundance: NA
v_gene: TRBV6-5
d_gene: TRBD2
j_gene: TRBJ2-7
CDR3nt: TGTGCCAGCAGTTACGGTAGCGGGGGGGCCTTGTACGAGCAGTACTTC
CDR3aa: CASSYGSGGALYEQYF

abundance: few
v_gene: TRBV7-6
d_gene: NA
j_gene: TRBJ1-2
CDR3nt: TGTGCCAGCAGCCCGGGGCCAACTCAGGGCTACACCTTC
CDR3aa: CASSPGPTQGYTF

abundance: few
v_gene: TRBV27
d_gene: TRBD2
j_gene: TRBJ2-5
CDR3nt: TGTGCCAGCAGTCTTGGACTAGCGGGGCCTCGCACCCAGTACTTC
CDR3aa: CASSLGLAGPRTQYF

abundance: few
v_gene: TRBV18
d_gene: TRBD1
j_gene: TRBJ2-5
CDR3nt: TGTGCCAGCTCGCTCCCCGGGACAGGGTACGAGACCCAGTACTTC
CDR3aa: CASSLPGTGYETQYF

abundance: NA
v_gene: TRBV10-3
d_gene: NA
j_gene: TRBJ1-5
CDR3nt: TGTGCCATCAGTGAGTCAGGGCAGGGACCGAATCAGCCCCAGCATTTT
CDR3aa: CAISESGQGPNQPQHF

abundance: NA
v_gene: TRBV11-1
d_gene: NA
j_gene: TRBJ2-4
CDR3nt: TGTGCCAGCAGCTTGACGCCGACCGACGGCAAAAACATTCAGTACTTC
CDR3aa: CASSLTPTDGKNIQYF